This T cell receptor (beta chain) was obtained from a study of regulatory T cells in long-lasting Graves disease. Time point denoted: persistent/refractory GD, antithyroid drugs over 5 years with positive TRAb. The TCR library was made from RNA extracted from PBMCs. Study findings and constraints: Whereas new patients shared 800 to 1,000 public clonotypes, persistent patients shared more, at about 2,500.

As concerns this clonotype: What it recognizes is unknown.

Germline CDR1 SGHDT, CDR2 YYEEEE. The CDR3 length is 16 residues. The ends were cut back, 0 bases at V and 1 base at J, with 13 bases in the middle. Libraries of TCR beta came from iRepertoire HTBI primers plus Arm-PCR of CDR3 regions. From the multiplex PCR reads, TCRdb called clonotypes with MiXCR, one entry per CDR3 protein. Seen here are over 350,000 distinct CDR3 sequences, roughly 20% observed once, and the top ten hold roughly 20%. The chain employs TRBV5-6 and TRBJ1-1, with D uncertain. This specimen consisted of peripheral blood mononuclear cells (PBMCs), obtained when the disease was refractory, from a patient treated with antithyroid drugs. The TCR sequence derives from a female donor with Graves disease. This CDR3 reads CASSLAGVWQNTEAFF. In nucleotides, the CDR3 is TGTGCCAGCAGCTTGGCCGGCGTATGGCAGAACACTGAAGCTTTCTTT.